This T cell receptor beta chain stems from a study of CD8+CD57+ T cells in acquired aplastic anemia. Study as a whole: The study obtained an average of roughly 3 ug of DNA from sorted CD4+ and CD8+ cells.

Whoever was chosen for sequencing had shown CD8+CD57+ cell expansion by flow cytometry. CDR3 length equals 15 residues. CDR1 is DFQATT, CDR2 SNEGSKA, per germline (reference sequence). V trimming: 3 bases; J trimming: 0 bases; junction bases outside the gene matches: 6. This clonotype was seen once. Genomic DNA, the template, was used for profiling of the TCR beta VDJ and CDR3. Via MiXCR, TCRdb re-called the reads, giving one row per CDR3 protein. The data hold about 120,000 distinct CDR3 sequences, with under 60% observed a single time. Sequenced sample: sorted CD4+, CD8+, or CD8+CD57+ T cells (not recorded which) from PBMCs. This TCR was recovered from a human donor with aplastic anemia. The chain joins TRBV20-1 to TRBJ2-5, with 8 bases matching TRBD1. CDR3 in DNA: TGCAGTGCTAGGGTGACAGGGGATAACCAAGAGACCCAGTACTTC. This gives the protein CSARVTGDNQETQYF.